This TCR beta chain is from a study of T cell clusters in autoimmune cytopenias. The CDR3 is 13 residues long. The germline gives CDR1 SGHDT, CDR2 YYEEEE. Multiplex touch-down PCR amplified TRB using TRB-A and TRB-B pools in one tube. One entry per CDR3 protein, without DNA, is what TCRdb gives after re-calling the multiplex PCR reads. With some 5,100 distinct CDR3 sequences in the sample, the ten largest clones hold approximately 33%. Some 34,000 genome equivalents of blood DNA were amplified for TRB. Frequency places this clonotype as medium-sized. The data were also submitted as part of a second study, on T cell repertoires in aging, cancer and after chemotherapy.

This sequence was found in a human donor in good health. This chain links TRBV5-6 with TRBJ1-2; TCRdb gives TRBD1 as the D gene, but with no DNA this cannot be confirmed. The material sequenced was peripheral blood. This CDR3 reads CASTGQVNYGYTF. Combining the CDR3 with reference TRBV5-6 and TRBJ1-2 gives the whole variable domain DAGVTQSPTHLIKTRGQQVTLRCSPKSGHDTVSWYQQALGQGPQFIFQYYEEEERQRGNFPDRFSGHQFPNYSSELNVNALLLGDSALYLCASTGQVNYGYTFGSGTRLTVV.